Shown below are 15 T cell receptor beta chains from a single sample sequenced in a study of T cell responses to AZD1222 COVID-19 vaccine (dated by TCRdb to the early 2020s). The intended sense of this specimen's time point label: about 28 days (+/-7) after the second vaccine dose. Libraries were constructed by the immunoSEQ multiplex PCR assay. TCRdb carries this immuneACCESS record with in-frame sequences only. Its versions omit some clonotypes, under half of them owing to an unresolved V gene in the studies checked, with the rest unexplained. The sample contains some 130,000 clones, 85% to 95% of them found a single time. Approximately 6.9% of the sample is taken by the ten largest. The sequences come from peripheral blood, collected 28 days after the second AZD1222 dose. These receptors came from an adult who received the AZD1222 COVID-19 vaccine.

The CDR3 DNA reads as TGTGCCAGCTCACCAAAAGGGGGACAGGGGCATAATGAGCAGTTCTTC. As protein: CASSPKGGQGHNEQFF. The chain carries TRBV18 and TRBJ2-1; 10 bases fit TRBD1. CDR1 and CDR2 from the germline V gene are KGHSH and LQKENI. The J segment lost 7 bases and the V segment lost 2 bases, leaving 8 bases of the junction unmatched. CDR3 length: 16 amino acids.

This chain uses TRBV4-1 with TRBJ2-2, with 12 bases that match TRBD2. The germline CDR1 and CDR2 sequences are MGHRA and YSYEKL. CDR3 length: 17 amino acids. J lost 6 bases, V lost 1 base, and 6 bases had no gene match. This CDR3 is CASSQALAGGYAGELFF. The CDR3 DNA follows: TGCGCCAGCAGCCAAGCCCTAGCGGGGGGGTACGCCGGGGAGCTGTTTTTT.

V is TRBV18 and J is TRBJ2-5, with D unresolved. The CDR3 loop spans 14 amino acids. Germline V gene data show CDR1 as KGHSH and CDR2 as LQKENI. V was shortened by 1 base and J by 3 bases, with 9 bases between the two germline ends. The CDR3, as DNA: TGTGCCAGCTCACCACGACGGAATGAAGAGACCCAGTACTTC. This codes for CASSPRRNEETQYF.

This chain joins TRBV29-1 and TRBJ1-1; no clear D. This CDR3 spans 14 amino acids. Germline V gene sequence: CDR1 SQVTM, CDR2 ANQGSEA. V gave up 5 bases and J gave up 13 bases, with 26 bases separating them. The CDR3 nucleotides are TGCAGCGTTCCCGACGGTCGATCCCCCCGTGGTGGTTTCTTT. Protein: CSVPDGRSPRGGFF.

The chain links TRBV3-1 (or the pseudogene TRBV3-2) to TRBJ2-5, with D unresolved. The CDR3 totals 13 residues. Germline lookup yields CDR1 LGHDT and CDR2 YNNKEL (reference sequence). V was clipped by 3 bases and J by 3 bases, with 8 bases between them. For the CDR3, the DNA is TGTGCCAGCAGCCACCTCCTCAAAGAGACCCAGTACTTC. Its translation is CASSHLLKETQYF.

CDR3 loop: CASSSGLANTGELFF. For the CDR3, the DNA is TGTGCCAGCAGCTCTGGACTAGCGAACACCGGGGAGCTGTTTTTT. The rearrangement uses TRBV5-4 and TRBJ2-2; 7 bases map to TRBD2. The CDR3 has 15 residues. V lost 3 bases to trimming and J lost 0 bases; unmatched junction nucleotides: 2. Germline CDR1 and CDR2: SGHNT and YYREEE (reference sequence).

The rearrangement joins TRBV19 to TRBJ1-2; D is undetermined. V dropped 3 bases and J dropped 4 bases, with 18 bases sitting between them. Germline V gene lookup returns CDR1 LNHDA and CDR2 SQIVND (reference sequence). The CDR3 runs to 16 residues. The DNA for the CDR3 is TGTGCCAGTAGTATCCTAGGGAGGGAAACGCTCTATGGCTACACCTTC. It specifies CASSILGRETLYGYTF.

The CDR3 sequence: CASRGRGAMNTEAFF. The CDR3 region has the DNA TGTGCCAGTAGGGGGAGGGGGGCGATGAACACTGAAGCTTTCTTT. This sequence joins TRBV19 and TRBJ1-1; tentative D call: TRBD1 (6 bases). V gave up 6 bases and J gave up 0 bases, with 14 bases separating them. Germline-derived CDR1 and CDR2 are LNHDA and SQIVND (reference sequence). The CDR3 covers 15 residues.

This chain connects TRBV2 to TRBJ2-5; D remains ambiguous. This CDR3 region has 11 residues. Germline-derived CDR1 and CDR2 are SNHLY and FYNNEI. V lost 3 bases to trimming and J lost 5 bases, with 4 bases between them. The CDR3 DNA reads as TGTGCCAGCAGTGATTTTGAGACCCAGTACTTC. Amino acids: CASSDFETQYF. Full variable domain (outside the CDR3, taken from reference TRBV2 and TRBJ2-5): EPEVTQTPSHQVTQMGQEVILRCVPISNHLYFYWYRQILGQKVEFLVSFYNNEISEKSEIFDDQFSVERPDGSNFTLKIRSTKLEDSAMYFCASSDFETQYFGPGTRLLVL.

The chain uses TRBV28 and TRBJ2-3; no clear D. The CDR3 totals 12 residues. CDR1 MDHEN and CDR2 SYDVKM come from the germline V gene. Between the trimmed V and J ends, which lost 7 bases and 1 base, there was a span of 6 bases. CDR3 nucleotides: TGTGCCAGCACCCAGGGCACAGATACGCAGTATTTT. Residues: CASTQGTDTQYF.

The J gene is TRBJ1-2, the V gene TRBV3-1 (or the pseudogene TRBV3-2); D remains unclear. This CDR3 is 15 amino acids long. V was shortened by 1 base and J by 3 bases, with 12 bases between the two germline ends. The V gene's germline CDR1 is LGHDT and CDR2 YNNKEL (reference sequence). The DNA for the CDR3 is TGTGCCAGCAGCCAAGGGGGTTCCTGGCACTATGGCTACACCTTC. Its protein is CASSQGGSWHYGYTF.

The chain carries TRBV9 and TRBJ1-1, with D hard to call. This CDR3 comprises 13 residues. V lost 1 base, J lost 1 base, and 5 bases lay in between. The V gene's germline CDR1 is SGDLS and CDR2 YYNGEE. The CDR3 spells CASSVLENTEAFF. CDR3 bases: TGTGCCAGCAGCGTATTAGAGAACACTGAAGCTTTCTTT. Full variable domain (rest looked up from reference TRBV9 and TRBJ1-1): DSGVTQTPKHLITATGQRVTLRCSPRSGDLSVYWYQQSLDQGLQFLIQYYNGEERAKGNILERFSAQQFPDLHSELNLSSLELGDSALYFCASSVLENTEAFFGQGTRLTVV.

The rearrangement uses TRBV12-5 and TRBJ1-3, with a tentative D call TRBD1 (6 bases). V dropped 7 bases and J dropped 2 bases, with 15 bases sitting between them. CDR3 length: 15 amino acids. CDR1 is LGHNT and CDR2 is FRNRAP in the germline V gene. DNA for the CDR3: TGTGCTAGTGCCCACAGGGTCGGCCCTGGAAACACCATATATTTT. It yields the protein CASAHRVGPGNTIYF.

The genes are TRBV28 and TRBJ2-5; D is unclear. Trimming took off 5 bases at V and 7 bases at J, with 8 bases between the two ends. Germline values: CDR1 MDHEN, CDR2 SYDVKM. The CDR3 is 11 amino acids. CDR3 in DNA: TGTGCCAGCAGTGAGCGTGGGACCCAGTACTTC. Its protein is CASSERGTQYF.

This chain connects TRBV6-5 to TRBJ1-2, with a possible D match to TRBD1 (6 bases). Germline assignment: CDR1 MNHEY and CDR2 SVGAGI. With 0 bases removed from V and 8 bases from J, the gap between germline ends came to 16 bases. The CDR3 length is 15 residues. CDR3 sequence: CASSYSARGKGGYTF. The CDR3 DNA reads TGTGCCAGCAGTTACTCGGCCAGGGGAAAGGGGGGCTACACCTTC.